The subject of this entry is one TCR beta chain. In the authors' methods: Reference gene primers were amplified, and this amplification served to estimate nucleated cell counts. The table came from immunoSEQ multiplex PCR; TCRdb's copy has only in-frame clones and leaves some out. V and J calls and clone size come straight from that table; D and trimming were deduced from the DNA. The sample holds under 150,000 clones, around 78% seen once. The sample originates from a study of blood T cell repertoires in COVID-19. Overall study: Sites across the United States, Italy and Spain contributed samples from acute and convalescent COVID-19. Sources were T cells, B-cell-depleted T cells, or PBMCs; the material itself was cDNA or gDNA.

The CDR3 extends over 22 amino acids. Germline trimming cut 1 base from V and 2 bases from J; bases unmatched to any gene: 23. From germline, CDR1 is LGHDT and CDR2 YNNKEL (reference sequence). This receptor was identified in a human donor in a cohort sampled during active COVID-19. The rearrangement links TRBV3-1 (or the pseudogene TRBV3-2) to TRBJ2-7; 10 nucleotides line up with TRBD2. Specimen: peripheral blood. CDR3 loop: CASSQGQGFPLPLAGLTYEQYF. DNA for the CDR3: TGTGCCAGCAGCCAAGGGCAGGGGTTTCCTCTACCACTAGCGGGGTTAACCTACGAGCAGTACTTC.